A single sample gave rise to the 25 T cell receptor beta chains below, sequenced in a study of T-cell memory formation after mild COVID-19. One entry per CDR3 protein, called by TCRdb with MiXCR from the 5' RACE reads. The sample carries 550,000 to 650,000 distinct CDR3 sequences, roughly 17% recorded once. Sequenced input: PBMCs or a T cell subset sorted from them (not recorded which). The receptor source for this set is an adult woman who had mild COVID-19 (a few samples of this study predate the infection). Cell type and time point are not known.

This clonotype was counted only a few times. This rearrangement joins TRBV4-2 to TRBJ1-1; D not resolved. V shed 0 bases and J shed 6 bases, with 11 bases lying between them. The germline CDR1 and CDR2 sequences are LGHNA and YNFKEQ. This CDR3 is built from 14 residues. CDR3 amino acids: CASSQDEAGPEAFF. DNA for the CDR3: TGTGCCAGCAGCCAAGATGAGGCGGGTCCTGAAGCTTTCTTT.

This clonotype was detected many times. The chain uses TRBV5-1 and TRBJ2-1; TRBD2 agrees at 8 bases. The CDR3 has 16 residues. The germline V gene encodes CDR1 SGHRS and CDR2 YFSETQ. The junction had 8 bases not matched to a gene; V was cut back by 5 bases and J by 1 base. This chain's CDR3 is CASRPTSGLSYNEQFF. Written as DNA, the CDR3 is TGCGCCAGCAGACCTACTAGCGGCTTGTCCTACAATGAGCAGTTCTTC. Full variable domain (remainder filled in from reference TRBV5-1 and TRBJ2-1): KAGVTQTPRYLIKTRGQQVTLSCSPISGHRSVSWYQQTPGQGLQFLFEYFSETQRNKGNFPGRFSGRQFSNSRSEMNVSTLELGDSALYLCASRPTSGLSYNEQFFGPGTRLTVL.

This clonotype was seen more than once but under ten times. CDR3 in amino acids: CASSQDPQAWETQYF. Written as DNA, the CDR3 is TGTGCCAGCAGCCAAGACCCCCAGGCTTGGGAGACCCAGTACTTC. This chain links TRBV4-2 with TRBJ2-5; D is uncertain. The CDR3 is 15 amino acids. The germline V gene encodes CDR1 LGHNA and CDR2 YNFKEQ. V lost 0 bases, J lost 5 bases, and 13 bases lay in between.

This clonotype has more than one count but fewer than ten. The V and J genes are TRBV7-2 and TRBJ2-2; 7 nucleotides line up with TRBD2. CDR3 length: 15 residues. Germline CDR1 SGHTA, CDR2 FQGNSA. V lost 6 bases to trimming and J lost 4 bases; unmatched junction nucleotides: 8. The CDR3 DNA follows: TGTGCCAGCAGTCCTAGCGGCACGACCACCGGGGAGCTGTTTTTT. The encoded protein is CASSPSGTTTGELFF.

This clonotype has more than one count but fewer than ten. The rearrangement links TRBV12-3 or TRBV12-4 to TRBJ2-3; D is tentatively TRBD1 or TRBD2 (5 bases each). The V end was cut by 6 bases, the J end by 0 bases, with 31 bases between. CDR3 length: 21 amino acids. The CDR3 DNA is TGTGCCAGCAGCAGTTTAAAATTCGGGACGGAGACCGTCTCTAGCACAGATACGCAGTATTTT. It translates to CASSSLKFGTETVSSTDTQYF.

The sample holds a few counts of this clonotype. J is TRBJ2-7 and V is TRBV11-2; D not certain. CDR3 length: 13 amino acids. V was cut by 5 bases and J by 6 bases, with 14 bases left in between. Germline assignment: CDR1 SGHAT and CDR2 FQNNGV. The CDR3, as DNA: TGTGCCAGCAGCCCCTCGGGCTTTGGCGAGCAGTACTTC. Translation gives CASSPSGFGEQYF.

In this sample, this clonotype turned up a few times. The CDR3 reads CAISESESAGNTEAFF. DNA of the CDR3: TGTGCCATCAGTGAGTCAGAATCGGCAGGGAACACTGAAGCTTTCTTT. The chain employs TRBV10-3 and TRBJ1-1; D remains unclear. The CDR3 runs to 16 residues. Germline CDR1 ENHRY, CDR2 SYGVKD. The germline V and J ends were trimmed by 0 bases and 1 base, with 12 bases remaining between them.

The chain is built from TRBV6-2 or TRBV6-3 and TRBJ2-7; weak D call: TRBD1 (6 bases). Germline values: CDR1 MNHEY, CDR2 SVGEGT. This CDR3 contains 15 residues. V shed 4 bases and J shed 0 bases, with 13 bases lying between them. CDR3 nucleotide sequence: TGTGCCAGCAGTTCCGGCGGACAGTCCTCCTACGAGCAGTACTTC. Its translation: CASSSGGQSSYEQYF.

This clonotype was detected a few times. The rearrangement links TRBV19 to TRBJ1-2; TRBD1 might be the D (5 bases). This CDR3 spans 14 amino acids. CDR1 is LNHDA and CDR2 is SQIVND in the germline V gene (reference sequence). V was pared by 6 bases and J by 2 bases, with 13 bases between. The DNA for the CDR3 is TGTGCCAGTAGCCAAGGGGCACTGAACTATGGCTACACCTTC. This translates into CASSQGALNYGYTF.

This clonotype was found a few times. V and J are TRBV5-1 and TRBJ1-5; D remains unclear. Trimming removed 4 bases from V and 2 bases from J, with 10 bases in between. The CDR3 loop spans 14 amino acids. The germline gives CDR1 SGHRS, CDR2 YFSETQ. The DNA for the CDR3 is TGCGCCAGCAGCCCAGACGCGGGCAATCAGCCCCAGCATTTT. It encodes CASSPDAGNQPQHF. The whole variable domain, remainder taken from reference TRBV5-1 and TRBJ1-5, is KAGVTQTPRYLIKTRGQQVTLSCSPISGHRSVSWYQQTPGQGLQFLFEYFSETQRNKGNFPGRFSGRQFSNSRSEMNVSTLELGDSALYLCASSPDAGNQPQHFGDGTRLSIL.

The chain couples TRBV7-3 to TRBJ2-1; 10 positions match TRBD2. Losses at the gene ends were 2 bases for V and 8 bases for J; bases not matched to a gene: 6. The CDR3 has 15 residues. Germline V gives CDR1 SGHTA, CDR2 FQGTGA. CDR3 in amino acids: CASSLSLAGGYEQFF. The CDR3 bases are TGTGCCAGCAGCTTATCGTTAGCGGGAGGATATGAGCAGTTCTTC.

This clonotype was seen more than once but under ten times. The chain has TRBV20-1 and TRBJ1-2; a weak D match, TRBD1 (6 bases). The CDR3 contains 14 residues. Germline V gene sequence: CDR1 DFQATT, CDR2 SNEGSKA (reference sequence). With 6 bases removed from V and 0 bases from J, the gap between germline ends came to 14 bases. DNA of the CDR3: TGCAGTGCCAGACAGGCCCCAGCTAACTATGGCTACACCTTC. Translating gives CSARQAPANYGYTF.

This clonotype was observed at least ten times. V gene TRBV20-1 combines with J gene TRBJ2-7; D could derive from TRBD1 or TRBD2 (6 bases each). CDR3 length: 14 residues. CDR1 and CDR2 (germline): DFQATT, SNEGSKA (reference sequence). V was shortened by 6 bases and J by 0 bases, with 15 bases between the two germline ends. CDR3 DNA sequence: TGCAGTGCCCAAGGGGGGTTGGGCTCCTACGAGCAGTACTTC. It translates to CSAQGGLGSYEQYF.

The table lists this clonotype with many counts. The rearrangement uses TRBV7-6 and TRBJ2-3; D possibly corresponds to TRBD2 (6 bases). CDR1 and CDR2 from the germline V gene are SGHVS and FNYEAQ. The CDR3 is made up of 13 amino acids. The V gene lost 4 bases and the J gene lost 4 bases, with 9 bases spanning the gap. The CDR3 DNA reads TGTGCCAGCAGCTACGGAGGGGCAGATACGCAGTATTTT. Translation: CASSYGGADTQYF.

This clonotype has a handful of counts. The V call is TRBV5-4, the J call TRBJ2-1, with 8 bases aligning to TRBD1. V shed 0 bases, J shed 4 bases, and the junction held 6 bases outside the gene matches. This CDR3 comprises 16 residues. Germline CDR1 and CDR2: SGHNT and YYREEE (reference sequence). CDR3 sequence reads: CASSLGGQGGYNEQFF. The CDR3 bases are TGTGCCAGCAGCTTGGGAGGACAGGGCGGGTACAATGAGCAGTTCTTC.

V is TRBV20-1 and J is TRBJ2-7, with no clear D. The CDR3 contains 15 residues. Germline V gives CDR1 DFQATT, CDR2 SNEGSKA (reference sequence). The ends were cut back, 1 base at V and 2 bases at J, with 15 bases in the middle. The CDR3 sequence: CSARAEWGPAYEQYF. Here the CDR3 DNA reads TGCAGTGCTAGAGCGGAGTGGGGTCCCGCCTACGAGCAGTACTTC.

The V and J genes are TRBV7-3 and TRBJ2-1, with D unclear. The V end was cut by 2 bases, the J end by 8 bases, with 10 bases between. The CDR3 spans 13 residues. CDR1 is SGHTA and CDR2 is FQGTGA in the germline V gene. CDR3 nucleotides: TGTGCCAGCAGCTTATATGTCGGCGATGAGCAGTTCTTC. This encodes CASSLYVGDEQFF. Together with reference TRBV7-3 and TRBJ2-1, the CDR3 gives the full variable domain: GAGVSQTPSNKVTEKGKYVELRCDPISGHTALYWYRQSLGQGPEFLIYFQGTGAADDSGLPNDRFFAVRPEGSVSTLKIQRTERGDSAVYLCASSLYVGDEQFFGPGTRLTVL.

This clonotype occurred a few times. V usage is TRBV29-1 and J usage is TRBJ2-1, with TRBD2 matching 8 bases. The junction had 8 bases not matched to a gene; V was cut back by 0 bases and J by 7 bases. The CDR3 length is 15 residues. Per the germline V gene, CDR1 is SQVTM and CDR2 is ANQGSEA. The CDR3 nucleotides read TGCAGCGTTGAAGACTGGCGGGAGGCGATTAATGAGCAGTTCTTC. It is translated as CSVEDWREAINEQFF.

This clonotype has only a few counts. The CDR3 nucleotides read TGTGCCAGCAGCGTGAAGAACACTAACCGGGAGACCCAGTACTTC. It yields the protein CASSVKNTNRETQYF. This chain joins TRBV9 and TRBJ2-5; D ambiguous. This CDR3 spans 15 amino acids. Germline CDR1 reads SGDLS; CDR2 reads YYNGEE. V lost 2 bases, J lost 5 bases, and 16 bases lay in between.

The gene calls are TRBV5-1 and TRBJ1-2, with TRBD1 matching over 7 bases. The CDR3 has 14 amino acids. The J segment lost 2 bases and the V segment lost 5 bases, leaving 6 bases of the junction unmatched. Looked up from germline, CDR1 is SGHRS and CDR2 is YFSETQ. CDR3 sequence (DNA): TGCGCCAGCAGAACCGGGACAGCGAACTATGGCTACACCTTC. This encodes CASRTGTANYGYTF.

This clonotype was counted between two and nine times. CDR3 loop: CASSRSGKDEQFF. The CDR3 DNA sequence: TGTGCCAGCAGTAGGAGCGGGAAGGATGAGCAGTTCTTC. This chain connects TRBV7-2 to TRBJ2-1; 7 bases agree with TRBD2. The CDR3 sequence is 13 residues long. Germline assignment: CDR1 SGHTA and CDR2 FQGNSA. Trimming took 6 bases from V and 8 from J; bases not matched to a gene: 7.

This clonotype was detected a few times. The V call is TRBV24-1, the J call TRBJ2-7; 10 bases fit TRBD1. This CDR3 is built from 16 residues. Germline assignment: CDR1 KGHDR and CDR2 SFDVKD. Trimming removed 2 bases from V and 2 bases from J; junction bases left unmatched: 5. CDR3 nucleotides: TGTGCCACCAGTGATTCGCCGGGACAGGGGCCCTACGAGCAGTACTTC. This translates into CATSDSPGQGPYEQYF.

This sequence joins TRBV4-1 and TRBJ2-3, with unresolved D. Trimming took off 1 base at V and 6 bases at J, with 8 bases between the two ends. This CDR3 is 13 amino acids long. Per germline, CDR1 MGHRA and CDR2 YSYEKL. The DNA for the CDR3 is TGCGCCAGCAGCCAAGGTGTCCGTGATACGCAGTATTTT. It yields the protein CASSQGVRDTQYF.

The rearrangement uses TRBV19 and TRBJ2-2, with TRBD2 matching 16 bases. The CDR3 length is 21 residues. Germline loops: CDR1 LNHDA, CDR2 SQIVND (reference sequence). Trimming took 4 bases from V and 4 from J; bases not matched to a gene: 15. In DNA, the CDR3 is TGTGCCAGTAGTAGTAAACCCGGGACTAGCGGGAGGGCCGGGCTCACCGGGGAGCTGTTTTTT. Encoded protein: CASSSKPGTSGRAGLTGELFF.

This clonotype was counted only a few times. The V and J genes are TRBV7-9 and TRBJ1-3; tentatively, D is TRBD1 (5 bases). The V end was cut by 0 bases, the J end by 2 bases, with 11 bases between. Germline CDR1 and CDR2: SEHNR and FQNEAQ (reference sequence). CDR3 length equals 16 residues. The CDR3 spells CASSLARVSAGNTIYF. Written as DNA, the CDR3 is TGTGCCAGCAGCTTAGCCAGGGTTTCTGCTGGAAACACCATATATTTT. Using reference TRBV7-9 and TRBJ1-3 for the parts outside the CDR3, the full variable domain is DTGVSQNPRHKITKRGQNVTFRCDPISEHNRLYWYRQTLGQGPEFLTYFQNEAQLEKSRLLSDRFSAERPKGSFSTLEIQRTEQGDSAMYLCASSLARVSAGNTIYFGEGSWLTVV.